This note documents a single T cell receptor (beta chain) sequence. What it recognizes is unknown. Primers for the PCR totalled 60 Vbeta and 13 Jbeta. The authors' processing: Approximately 79 million unique TCR beta chains, roughly 11 million of them shared, were counted by a later analysis. TCRdb keeps only in-frame clones here, not all; method: immunoSEQ multiplex PCR. The D gene and trimming were derived from the DNA, and the V and J assignments and clone size from that table. This table has 150,000 to 200,000 clones, around 76% appearing once. The data are from a study of cytomegalovirus exposure and HLA in healthy donors. Study context: Prior work identified under 130 million unique TCR beta sequences in some 200 million T cells.

Germline V gives CDR1 SGHVS, CDR2 FQNEAQ. The V gene end was trimmed by 5 bases and the J gene end by 2 bases; junction bases not matched to a gene: 16. The CDR3 consists of 18 residues. Study-level results: High specificity and sensitivity for cytomegalovirus status were reported for the classifier.

Material for sequencing was PBMCs. The V call is TRBV7-8, the J call TRBJ2-7; 9 nucleotides agree with TRBD1. The origin of this receptor is a woman aged 25 to 39 in good health and CMV-seropositive. CDR3 sequence reads: CASSRGLLGQGTTYEQYF. DNA of the CDR3: TGTGCCAGCAGCCGGGGGTTACTAGGACAGGGGACCACCTACGAGCAGTACTTC.